The text below deals with one T cell receptor beta chain. The data belong to a study of blood T cell repertoires in COVID-19. Overall study: Both acute and convalescent COVID-19 samples were obtained from the United States, Italy and Spain. T cells, B-cell-depleted T cells, or PBMCs provided the cDNA or gDNA that served as material.

Source study methods: Amplifying reference gene primers gave estimates of nucleated cell counts. TCRdb keeps only in-frame clones here, not all; method: immunoSEQ multiplex PCR. That table supplies the V and J calls and clone size; D and trimming were determined from the DNA. This table holds 95,000 to 150,000 clones, approximately 80% found once. CDR1 and CDR2 from the germline V gene are SGHRS and YFSETQ. This CDR3 has 17 residues. V shed 5 bases, J shed 4 bases, and the junction held 17 bases outside the gene matches. The TCR sequence derives from a woman between 65 and 79 years old with acute or convalescent COVID-19. This chain joins TRBV5-1 and TRBJ1-1; the match to TRBD1 covers 7 bases. Sequencing was done on a sample of peripheral blood. The CDR3 protein is CASRKTGAGEMGTEAFF. The DNA of the CDR3 is TGCGCCAGCAGGAAAACAGGGGCAGGGGAAATGGGCACTGAAGCTTTCTTT.